Below are 25 T cell receptor beta chains sequenced from a single sample in a study of vaccination and CD4 T cells after COVID-19. The Oncomine TCR Beta short-read assay sequenced DNA from cultured CD4+ T cells. TCRdb independently ran MiXCR on the PCR reads; one entry per CDR3 protein. The sample comprises about 25,000 distinct CDR3 sequences, about 54% of which are singletons, and roughly 3.1% rests with the top ten. Which antigens these TCRs recognize remains unknown. Treatment here: roughly nine-day PBMC culture with coronavirus spike peptide pools or control peptides (ViraFEST assay). The material sequenced was CD4+ T cells from blood, cultured in vitro. Source of these receptors: a human donor who had recovered from COVID-19.

The rearrangement uses TRBV19 and TRBJ1-3; 7 bases line up with TRBD1. The length of the CDR3 is 15 residues. Germline V lookup: CDR1 LNHDA, CDR2 SQIVND (reference sequence). V was pared by 6 bases and J by 4 bases, with 9 bases of the junction left unmatched. The CDR3 coding sequence is TGTGCCAGTAGCCCTTCGACAGGGTGGGGAAACACCATATATTTT. Translation: CASSPSTGWGNTIYF.

CDR3 nucleotide sequence: TGTGCCAGCAGTTCGCCAGGGACAGGCACTAATCAGCCCCAGCATTTT. Translation gives CASSSPGTGTNQPQHF. The chain couples TRBV28 to TRBJ1-5; 8 nucleotides line up with TRBD1. Germline CDR1 MDHEN, CDR2 SYDVKM. This CDR3 has 16 residues. Trimming at V came to 4 bases and at J to 4 bases, leaving 9 bases not matched to a gene. The variable domain in full, with the rest retrieved from reference TRBV28 and TRBJ1-5, is DVKVTQSSRYLVKRTGEKVFLECVQDMDHENMFWYRQDPGLGLRLIYFSYDVKMKEKGDIPEGYSVSREKKERFSLILESASTNQTSMYLCASSSPGTGTNQPQHFGDGTRLSIL.

The chain employs TRBV7-9 and TRBJ1-1; weak D call: TRBD1 (5 bases). Trimming left V 3 bases short and J 8 bases short, with 22 bases between. This CDR3 spans 16 amino acids. Germline V lookup: CDR1 SEHNR, CDR2 FQNEAQ (reference sequence). The CDR3 DNA reads TGTGCCAGCAGCTTGGGGGACGGGGGAATAGGTTCAGAAGCTTTCTTT. Translating gives CASSLGDGGIGSEAFF.

This chain joins TRBV19 and TRBJ1-1; D is possibly TRBD1 (5 bases). Trimming took 1 base from V and 3 from J, leaving 12 bases between them. The CDR3 spans 15 residues. CDR1 is LNHDA and CDR2 is SQIVND in the germline V gene (reference sequence). The CDR3 reads CASSIGQGEDTEAFF. The CDR3 DNA reads TGTGCCAGTAGTATAGGGCAGGGAGAGGACACTGAAGCTTTCTTT.

The chain uses TRBV6-5 and TRBJ1-6; 9 bases are shared with TRBD1. The CDR3 loop spans 16 amino acids. Trimming cost V 0 bases and J 10 bases; bases outside gene matches: 7. Germline loops: CDR1 MNHEY, CDR2 SVGAGI. Here the CDR3 DNA reads TGTGCCAGCAGTTACTCCATCCGGGACAGGGACTCACCCCTCCACTTT. This sequence encodes CASSYSIRDRDSPLHF.

This clonotype has more than one count but fewer than ten. The chain recombines TRBV7-2 with TRBJ2-3; no reliable D call. The CDR3 is made up of 16 amino acids. Trimming removed 0 bases at V and 1 base at J, with 11 bases between. Germline V CDR1 and CDR2: SGHTA, FQGNSA. CDR3 sequence: CASSLAYNVGTDTQYF. For the CDR3, the DNA is TGTGCCAGCAGCTTAGCTTACAACGTAGGCACAGATACGCAGTATTTT.

This chain links TRBV27 with TRBJ2-3; D might be TRBD2 (5 bases). The CDR3 runs to 13 residues. Germline loops: CDR1 MNHEY, CDR2 SMNVEV (reference sequence). Between the trimmed V and J ends, which lost 1 base and 4 bases, there was a span of 6 bases. CDR3 in DNA: TGTGCCAGCAGTTTATGGGGAGCAGATACGCAGTATTTT. Residues: CASSLWGADTQYF.

The CDR3 is CASSGTGGAYGYTF. CDR3 in DNA: TGTGCCAGCAGCGGGACAGGGGGCGCCTATGGCTACACCTTC. The chain uses TRBV5-8 and TRBJ1-2; 12 bases are shared with TRBD1. CDR3 length: 14 residues. V trimming: 4 bases; J trimming: 4 bases; junction bases outside the gene matches: 2. Germline V gene data show CDR1 as SGHTS and CDR2 as YDEGEE.

This clonotype was recorded a few times. This chain joins TRBV6-1 and TRBJ2-5; TRBD1 aligns across 7 bases. J gave up 4 bases and V 2 bases, and 7 bases lay outside the gene matches. CDR1 MNHNS and CDR2 SASEGT come from the germline V gene. CDR3 length: 15 residues. The CDR3 loop reads CASSELRGPGETQYF. CDR3 nucleotides: TGTGCCAGCAGTGAATTAAGGGGGCCAGGAGAGACCCAGTACTTC.

This clonotype was seen more than once but under ten times. This chain joins TRBV6-2 or TRBV6-3 and TRBJ1-1; no definite D call. CDR1 is MNHEY, CDR2 SVGEGT, per germline. This CDR3 has 14 residues. The ends were cut back, 6 bases at V and 5 bases at J, with 16 bases in the middle. CDR3 DNA: TGTGCCAGCAGAATGGACGGGAGTAGGACTGAAGCTTTCTTT. This encodes CASRMDGSRTEAFF.

This clonotype showed up just a few times. The J gene is TRBJ1-2, the V gene TRBV19, with D hard to call. The CDR3 contains 15 residues. Per the germline V gene, CDR1 is LNHDA and CDR2 is SQIVND (reference sequence). Deletions cut 3 bases from V and 4 bases from J, with 15 bases between. In nucleotides, the CDR3 is TGTGCCAGTAGTATTACCCAACAGCTTTTCTATGGCTACACCTTC. Encoded protein: CASSITQQLFYGYTF. Looking up the rest from reference TRBV19 and TRBJ1-2 gives the full variable domain: DGGITQSPKYLFRKEGQNVTLSCEQNLNHDAMYWYRQDPGQGLRLIYYSQIVNDFQKGDIAEGYSVSREKKESFPLTVTSAQKNPTAFYLCASSITQQLFYGYTFGSGTRLTVV.

The V gene is TRBV6-4, the J gene TRBJ2-3, with TRBD1 identical over 7 bases. The CDR3 loop spans 14 amino acids. Germline V gene sequence: CDR1 MRHNA, CDR2 SNTAGT. V trimming: 3 bases; J trimming: 7 bases; junction bases outside the gene matches: 7. CDR3 region: CASSEQQGRYTQYF. Written as DNA, the CDR3 is TGTGCCAGCAGTGAACAACAGGGGAGATATACGCAGTATTTT.

This clonotype was recorded once. V usage is TRBV7-3 and J usage is TRBJ2-1; either TRBD1 or TRBD2 may fit D (5 bases each). Germline CDR1 and CDR2: SGHTA and FQGTGA. V lost 2 bases to trimming and J lost 8 bases, with 10 bases between them. This CDR3 has 13 amino acids. CDR3 sequence: CASSLSRDHEQFF. The CDR3 region has the DNA TGTGCCAGCAGCTTATCCCGGGACCATGAGCAGTTCTTC.

A few counts support this clonotype. J is TRBJ2-1 and V is TRBV7-2; TRBD2 is a possible D gene (5 bases). This CDR3 is 12 amino acids long. Germline CDR1 SGHTA, CDR2 FQGNSA. V lost 2 bases and J lost 10, with 9 bases in between. Here the CDR3 reads CASSLNTGEQFF. As DNA, the CDR3 is TGTGCCAGCAGCTTAAACACGGGAGAGCAGTTCTTC.

This clonotype was counted between two and nine times. The V and J genes are TRBV7-8 and TRBJ2-7, with a weak D call TRBD1 (5 bases). Trimming took off 2 bases at V and 0 bases at J, with 14 bases between the two ends. The length of the CDR3 is 16 residues. Germline lookup yields CDR1 SGHVS and CDR2 FQNEAQ. CDR3 DNA sequence: TGTGCCAGCAGCTTAACTTACCGACAGAGCTCCTACGAGCAGTACTTC. Its protein product is CASSLTYRQSSYEQYF.

The chain combines TRBV6-2 or TRBV6-3 with TRBJ2-7; TRBD1 agrees at 10 bases. Germline assignment: CDR1 MNHEY and CDR2 SVGEGT. The CDR3 is 15 amino acids. Trimming cost V 6 bases and J 5 bases; bases outside gene matches: 10. The CDR3 spells CASSDGQGESHEQYF. The CDR3 nucleotides read TGTGCCAGCAGCGACGGACAGGGGGAAAGCCACGAGCAGTACTTC.

This clonotype turned up a few times. The V and J genes are TRBV20-1 and TRBJ1-5; D might be TRBD1 (5 bases). Germline assignment: CDR1 DFQATT and CDR2 SNEGSKA (reference sequence). The ends were cut back, 2 bases at V and 5 bases at J, with 13 bases in the middle. The CDR3 consists of 14 residues. This CDR3 is CSARWQEGDQPQHF. The CDR3 DNA sequence: TGCAGTGCTAGATGGCAGGAAGGGGATCAGCCCCAGCATTTT.

The chain recombines TRBV20-1 with TRBJ1-1, with a weak D call TRBD1 (6 bases). The CDR3 runs to 11 residues. V gave up 2 bases and J gave up 7 bases, with 8 bases separating them. Germline V gives CDR1 DFQATT, CDR2 SNEGSKA (reference sequence). In nucleotides, the CDR3 is TGCAGTGCTAGACCGACAGGTGAAGCTTTCTTT. It translates to CSARPTGEAFF.

The V call is TRBV20-1, the J call TRBJ1-1; 7 positions match TRBD1. CDR3 length equals 10 residues. From germline, CDR1 is DFQATT and CDR2 SNEGSKA (reference sequence). V was clipped by 5 bases and J by 11 bases; unmatched bases: 5. DNA for the CDR3: TGCAGTGCTTCAGGGGGGTGGGCTTTCTTT. Its translation: CSASGGWAFF.

A few counts support this clonotype. V is TRBV7-6 and J is TRBJ2-5; D is possibly TRBD1 (5 bases). Trimming left V 2 bases short and J 4 bases short, with 11 bases between. The CDR3 totals 14 residues. In germline, CDR1 is SGHVS, CDR2 FNYEAQ. The CDR3 bases are TGTGCCAGCAGCTTAAGGCAGGGCCCAGAGACCCAGTACTTC. Residues: CASSLRQGPETQYF.

V and J are TRBV28 and TRBJ1-1, with D tentatively TRBD1 (6 bases). Germline CDR1 MDHEN, CDR2 SYDVKM. The germline V and J ends were trimmed by 2 bases and 4 bases, with 14 bases remaining between them. This CDR3 spans 15 amino acids. The CDR3 protein is CASSLAGAGGTEAFF. CDR3 nucleotides: TGTGCCAGCAGTTTAGCAGGGGCGGGGGGCACTGAAGCTTTCTTT.

This chain connects TRBV4-1 to TRBJ2-5, with D perhaps TRBD2 (5 bases). The CDR3 loop spans 15 amino acids. Trimming cost V 4 bases and J 2 bases, with 14 bases left between them. CDR1 and CDR2 (germline): MGHRA, YSYEKL. The CDR3 sequence is CASSPAGPRQETQYF. CDR3 nucleotides: TGCGCCAGCAGCCCGGCGGGTCCGCGACAAGAGACCCAGTACTTC.

CDR3 region: CSALGTGQETQYF. The CDR3 DNA is TGCAGTGCCCTAGGGACAGGCCAAGAGACCCAGTACTTC. This chain uses TRBV20-1 with TRBJ2-5, with TRBD1 identical over 8 bases. Germline V gives CDR1 DFQATT, CDR2 SNEGSKA (reference sequence). V gave up 6 bases and J gave up 1 base; unmatched junction bases: 4. This CDR3 spans 13 amino acids.

This clonotype has just one count. The rearrangement joins TRBV6-5 to TRBJ2-2; TRBD2 might be the D (6 bases). CDR3 length: 15 residues. Trimming cost V 4 bases and J 1 base, with 10 bases left between them. The germline V gene encodes CDR1 MNHEY and CDR2 SVGAGI. The CDR3 region is CASSSLGGNTGELFF. In nucleotides, the CDR3 is TGTGCCAGCAGTTCCCTCGGGGGGAACACCGGGGAGCTGTTTTTT.

CDR3 region: CSGRTGPGTQYF. The DNA of the CDR3 is TGCAGTGGCCGGACGGGTCCTGGGACCCAGTACTTC. The V call is TRBV20-1, the J call TRBJ2-5, with D unclear. V lost 7 bases, J lost 7 bases, and 16 bases lay in between. Germline-derived CDR1 and CDR2 are DFQATT and SNEGSKA (reference sequence). CDR3 length: 12 residues.